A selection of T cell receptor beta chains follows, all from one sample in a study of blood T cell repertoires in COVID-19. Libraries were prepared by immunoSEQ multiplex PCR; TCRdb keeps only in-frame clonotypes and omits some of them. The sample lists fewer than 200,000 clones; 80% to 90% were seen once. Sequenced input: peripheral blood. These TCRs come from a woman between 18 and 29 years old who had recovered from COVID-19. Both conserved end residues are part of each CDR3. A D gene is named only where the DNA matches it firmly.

CDR3 protein: CSVVEGDGYTF; CDR3 DNA: TGCAGCGTTGTCGAAGGAGATGGCTACACCTTC; J gene: TRBJ1-2; V gene: TRBV29-1; D gene: -
CDR3 protein: CASSVLADNEQFF; CDR3 DNA: TGTGCCAGCAGTGTTCTAGCGGACAATGAGCAGTTCTTC; J gene: TRBJ2-1; V gene: TRBV6-4; D gene: TRBD2
CDR3 protein: CSGDRLNTEAFF; CDR3 DNA: TGCAGCGGGGACAGGTTGAACACTGAAGCTTTCTTT; J gene: TRBJ1-1; V gene: TRBV29-1; D gene: TRBD1
CDR3 protein: CASSRNRGLNTEAFF; CDR3 DNA: TGTGCCAGCAGCCGTAACAGGGGGCTGAACACTGAAGCTTTCTTT; J gene: TRBJ1-1; V gene: TRBV5-4; D gene: TRBD1
CDR3 protein: CASGFWDRPYNEQFF; CDR3 DNA: TGTGCTAGTGGTTTCTGGGACAGGCCCTACAATGAGCAGTTCTTC; J gene: TRBJ2-1; V gene: TRBV12-5; D gene: TRBD1
CDR3 protein: CASRPTGGYTEAFF; CDR3 DNA: TGTGCCAGCAGGCCTACAGGGGGGTACACTGAAGCTTTCTTT; J gene: TRBJ1-1; V gene: TRBV3-1/TRBV3-2; D gene: TRBD1
CDR3 protein: CASSLSRGQPQHF; CDR3 DNA: TGTGCCAGCAGCTTAAGTCGGGGGCAGCCCCAGCATTTT; J gene: TRBJ1-5; V gene: TRBV7-3; D gene: -
CDR3 protein: CASSPLPSRGNEKLFF; CDR3 DNA: TGTGCCAGCAGTCCCCTCCCCTCCAGGGGGAATGAAAAACTGTTTTTT; J gene: TRBJ1-4; V gene: TRBV27; D gene: TRBD1
CDR3 protein: CASSLWDRGYGYTF; CDR3 DNA: TGTGCCAGCAGCTTATGGGACAGGGGATATGGCTACACCTTC; J gene: TRBJ1-2; V gene: TRBV7-2; D gene: TRBD1
CDR3 protein: CASSLEIGPYNEQFF; CDR3 DNA: TGCGCCAGCAGCTTGGAAATCGGTCCCTACAATGAGCAGTTCTTC; J gene: TRBJ2-1; V gene: TRBV5-1; D gene: -
CDR3 protein: CASGGDRAYF; CDR3 DNA: TGTGCCAGCGGGGGGGACAGGGCGTACTTC; J gene: TRBJ2-7; V gene: TRBV28; D gene: TRBD1
CDR3 protein: CASSLTRGTEQFF; CDR3 DNA: TGTGCCAGCAGCTTAACGCGGGGGACTGAGCAGTTCTTC; J gene: TRBJ2-1; V gene: TRBV7-3; D gene: TRBD2
CDR3 protein: CASSHGLTGELFF; CDR3 DNA: TGTGCCAGTAGCCATGGACTTACCGGGGAGCTGTTTTTT; J gene: TRBJ2-2; V gene: TRBV19; D gene: -
CDR3 protein: CASRRSNRGENEQFF; CDR3 DNA: TGTGCCAGTAGGAGGTCGAACAGGGGGGAAAATGAGCAGTTCTTC; J gene: TRBJ2-1; V gene: TRBV19; D gene: TRBD1
CDR3 protein: CASKGLAKYQETQYF; CDR3 DNA: TGTGCCAGCAAAGGACTAGCGAAGTACCAAGAGACCCAGTACTTC; J gene: TRBJ2-5; V gene: TRBV6-5; D gene: TRBD2
CDR3 protein: CASSQGGVNTGELFF; CDR3 DNA: TGTGCCAGCTCACAAGGGGGGGTAAACACCGGGGAGCTGTTTTTT; J gene: TRBJ2-2; V gene: TRBV7-2; D gene: -
CDR3 protein: CASSEVGGGYTGELFF; CDR3 DNA: TGTGCCAGCAGTGAAGTCGGCGGGGGGTACACCGGGGAGCTGTTTTTT; J gene: TRBJ2-2; V gene: TRBV2; D gene: TRBD2
CDR3 protein: CASSIGLTGYTEAFF; CDR3 DNA: TGTGCCAGTAGTATAGGTTTAACAGGGTACACTGAAGCTTTCTTT; J gene: TRBJ1-1; V gene: TRBV19; D gene: -
CDR3 protein: CASNPGGVTYEQYF; CDR3 DNA: TGTGCCAGTAACCCGGGGGGGGTCACCTACGAGCAGTACTTC; J gene: TRBJ2-7; V gene: TRBV19; D gene: TRBD2